This note documents a single T cell receptor beta chain sequence. The target antigen is unknown. Clinical Activity Scores of at least 3, NOSPECS grades of at least 4 and durations under 3 months characterized ophthalmopathy patients. The entry originates in a study of T cells in Graves' hyperthyroidism and ophthalmopathy. As for the study in general: Upon initial diagnosis and before any treatment, peripheral blood was collected. Regarding the study as a whole: Ophthalmopathy cases were set apart from stable hyperthyroidism by a 13 V-J model. The majority of expanded thyroid clonotypes above 0.001 also appeared in blood.

Regions amplified from RNA transcripts were the TCR beta CDR3 regions. With the HTBI primer set, the TCR CDR3 went through a first round of RT-PCR. MiXCR, run by TCRdb on the multiplex PCR reads, gives a single entry per CDR3 protein. The sample has some 370,000 distinct CDR3 sequences, over 13% seen once; the top ten hold 25% to 30%. V gave up 6 bases and J gave up 6 bases; unmatched junction bases: 15. The V gene's germline CDR1 is SGHAT and CDR2 FQNNGV. This CDR3 region has 19 residues. Sequenced: blood. V gene TRBV11-2 combines with J gene TRBJ2-2; 14 bases agree with TRBD2. The receptor comes from a man aged 50-59 years with Graves' ophthalmopathy. The DNA of the CDR3 is TGTGCCAGCAGGGTTTCGGGACTAGCGGGAGTATGGCCCCCCGGGGAGCTGTTTTTT. Its translation: CASRVSGLAGVWPPGELFF.